Below are 4 T cell receptor beta chains sequenced from a single sample in a study of technical replicates of blood from several donors. Only in-frame clones appear in the TCRdb table, and some are missing; sequencing was by immunoSEQ multiplex PCR. Of roughly 90,000 clones in the sample, about 90% were seen once. Sample: T cells isolated from PBMCs. The receptors shown here come from a human donor in good health.

The J gene is TRBJ2-5, the V gene TRBV2; 7 nucleotides align to TRBD1. V was pared by 3 bases and J by 5 bases, with 6 bases of the junction left unmatched. CDR3 length: 14 amino acids. Germline-derived CDR1 and CDR2 are SNHLY and FYNNEI. The CDR3 loop is CASSDSGGGETQYF. DNA of the CDR3: TGTGCCAGCAGTGATTCAGGGGGTGGGGAGACCCAGTACTTC.

The rearrangement links TRBV10-3 to TRBJ1-2; D possibly corresponds to TRBD1 (5 bases). Trimming pared 10 bases from V and 6 bases from J, leaving 9 bases between. CDR1 is ENHRY and CDR2 is SYGVKD in the germline V gene. This CDR3 spans 10 amino acids. Here the CDR3 DNA reads TGTGCCAGTCAAGGGGATGGCTACACCTTC. It is translated as CASQGDGYTF.

The chain is built from TRBV18 and TRBJ1-1, with D possibly being TRBD1 (6 bases). Germline loops: CDR1 KGHSH, CDR2 LQKENI. There are 15 residues in the CDR3. The germline V and J ends were trimmed by 4 bases and 0 bases, with 12 bases remaining between them. CDR3 bases: TGTGCCAGCTCACGCGAACAGGGTGTGAACACTGAAGCTTTCTTT. The encoded protein is CASSREQGVNTEAFF.

A single count supports this clone. The chain links TRBV29-1 to TRBJ2-5; 7 bases fit TRBD1. The ends lost 1 base at V and 7 bases at J; junction bases unmatched: 12. Germline values: CDR1 SQVTM, CDR2 ANQGSEA. There are 15 residues in the CDR3. CDR3 bases: TGCAGCGTTGAAGTTCGGACAGGACCCCGGGGGACCCAGTACTTC. Translating gives CSVEVRTGPRGTQYF.